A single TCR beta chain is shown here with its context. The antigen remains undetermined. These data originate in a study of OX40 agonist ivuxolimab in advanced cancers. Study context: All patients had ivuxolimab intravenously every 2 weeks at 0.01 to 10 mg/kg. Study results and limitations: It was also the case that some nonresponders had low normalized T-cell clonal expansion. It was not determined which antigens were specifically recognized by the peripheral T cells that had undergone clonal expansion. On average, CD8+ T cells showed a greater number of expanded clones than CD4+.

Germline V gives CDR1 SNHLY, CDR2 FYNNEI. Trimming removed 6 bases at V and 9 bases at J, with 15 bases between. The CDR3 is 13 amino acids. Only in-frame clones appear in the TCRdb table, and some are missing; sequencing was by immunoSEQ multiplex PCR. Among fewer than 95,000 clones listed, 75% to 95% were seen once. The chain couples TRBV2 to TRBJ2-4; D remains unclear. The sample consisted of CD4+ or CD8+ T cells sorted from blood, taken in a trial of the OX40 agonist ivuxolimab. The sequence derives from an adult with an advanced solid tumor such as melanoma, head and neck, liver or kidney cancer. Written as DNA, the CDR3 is TGTGCCAGCAGGGTATCATATGTAGGCATTCAGTACTTC. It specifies CASRVSYVGIQYF.